This TCR beta chain was obtained from a study of graft-versus-host responses after intestinal transplantation. Repertoires were generated with immunoSEQ multiplex PCR, while TCRdb's copy carries only in-frame clones and drops some. The top ten clones hold around 0.067% of a sample with around 90,000 clones, under 95% of them seen once. This clone has just one count. Its antigen is undetermined. V gave up 4 bases and J gave up 6 bases; unmatched junction bases: 3. Germline V gives CDR1 SGHDN, CDR2 FVKESK. The CDR3 length is 12 residues. This chain connects TRBV14 to TRBJ2-7, with TRBD2 identical over 7 bases. This specimen consisted of unstimulated CD8+ T cells sorted from spleen or lymph node cells, obtained before transplant. The receptor was isolated from a human donor who was the organ donor for an intestinal transplant. CDR3 in amino acids: CASSPWGGEQYF. The CDR3 nucleotides are TGTGCCAGCAGCCCGTGGGGGGGCGAGCAGTACTTC. Full variable domain (remainder filled in from reference TRBV14 and TRBJ2-7): EAGVTQFPSHSVIEKGQTVTLRCDPISGHDNLYWYRRVMGKEIKFLLHFVKESKQDESGMPNNRFLAERTGGTYSTLKVQPAELEDSGVYFCASSPWGGEQYFGPGTRLTVT.